This T cell receptor beta chain was obtained from a study of post-analysis software for immune sequencing data. The study, taken as a whole, reports: Analysis by F measure revealed that same-batch samples clustered strongly together. TRBV5-6, TRBV5-1 and TRBV20-1 belonged to a set of about five TRBV segments that were more frequent in patients than controls.

There are a few counts of this clonotype. Its antigen is unknown. Incorporated into the TCR beta cDNA libraries were unique molecular identifiers, which served to reduce PCR and sequencing biases. Out of roughly 0.85 to 11 million T cells, 450,000 to 600,000 cDNA molecules were generated. In TCRdb, the PCR reads were re-called with MiXCR into one record per CDR3 protein. The data contain 800,000 to 950,000 distinct CDR3 sequences, under 70% of them singletons. Germline V CDR1 and CDR2: SQVTM, ANQGSEA. The V end was cut by 7 bases, the J end by 4 bases, with 19 bases between. The length of the CDR3 is 14 residues.

This receptor was taken from a girl aged 5-17 years with multiple sclerosis. Sequencing input: blood. This chain connects TRBV29-1 to TRBJ1-1; maybe TRBD1 (5 bases). The CDR3 region is CSATRGERTTEAFF. For the CDR3, the DNA is TGCAGCGCAACGAGGGGAGAAAGGACCACTGAAGCTTTCTTT.